One and the same sample provided the 10 T cell receptor beta chains below, sequenced in a study of post-analysis software for immune sequencing data. Notes on the study in general: The study found TRBV5-6, TRBV5-1 and TRBV20-1 among five or six TRBV segments more frequent in patients than controls.

No antigen has been identified for these receptors. TCR beta libraries were prepared from cDNA with unique molecular identifiers. Via MiXCR, TCRdb re-called the PCR reads, giving one row per CDR3 protein. The sample shows around 190,000 distinct CDR3 sequences, around 29% of them seen only once. Sequencing was performed on blood. Receptors were obtained from a girl aged 2 to 17 with multiple sclerosis.

This chain links TRBV5-1 with TRBJ1-2; D gene unclear. Trimming removed 0 bases at V and 8 bases at J, with 11 bases between. The CDR3 contains 13 residues. The germline CDR1 and CDR2 sequences are SGHRS and YFSETQ. CDR3 coding DNA: TGCGCCAGCAGCTTGGAAGGCCAAGAGGGCTACACCTTC. Encoded protein: CASSLEGQEGYTF.

This clonotype was found many times. J is TRBJ2-3 and V is TRBV12-3 or TRBV12-4; 9 nucleotides agree with TRBD1. The CDR3 totals 13 residues. After removal of 6 bases from V and 6 bases from J, the junction contained 4 bases not matched to a gene. The CDR3 sequence: CASRGTGSDTQYF. The CDR3 coding sequence is TGTGCCAGCAGAGGGACAGGGTCTGATACGCAGTATTTT.

The chain joins TRBV3-1 to TRBJ1-5; D gene unclear. Trimming took 3 bases from V and 7 from J, leaving 13 bases between them. Germline V CDR1 and CDR2: LGHDT, YNNKEL (reference sequence). The CDR3 covers 14 residues. CDR3 loop: CASSHRGVFQPQHF. For the CDR3, the DNA is TGTGCCAGCAGCCATCGTGGGGTTTTCCAGCCCCAGCATTTT.

This clonotype was counted at least ten times. The chain joins TRBV9 to TRBJ2-3, with 16 bases aligning to TRBD2. The trim removed 2 bases at V and 1 base at J, leaving 4 bases unmatched. The CDR3 loop spans 18 amino acids. CDR1 is SGDLS and CDR2 is YYNGEE in the germline V gene. Here the CDR3 reads CASSVGTSGRVGTDTQYF. DNA for the CDR3: TGTGCCAGCAGCGTGGGGACTAGCGGGAGGGTCGGCACAGATACGCAGTATTTT.

Concerning this clonotype: A read error may produce the germline difference seen at one junction end. This chain links TRBV12-3 or TRBV12-4 with TRBJ2-3; no reliable D call. The CDR3 sequence is 14 residues long. CDR3 sequence (DNA): TGTACCAGCAGTTTTTACTTTCCACCCGATACGCAGTATTTT. Its protein product is CTSSFYFPPDTQYF.

This clonotype occurred a few times. This CDR3 reads CASSGGLNNEQYF. The CDR3 nucleotides are TGTGCCAGCAGCGGGGGACTAAACAATGAGCAGTACTTC. The genes are TRBV9 and TRBJ2-5; 7 nucleotides agree with TRBD2. Germline loops: CDR1 SGDLS, CDR2 YYNGEE. Trimming removed 3 bases from V and 11 bases from J; junction bases left unmatched: 10. CDR3 size: 13 residues.

This clonotype was found many times. This chain joins TRBV28 and TRBJ2-1; no clear D. Germline V gene data show CDR1 as MDHEN and CDR2 as SYDVKM. The CDR3 length is 13 residues. V lost 7 bases, J lost 2 bases, and 9 bases lay in between. For the CDR3, the DNA is TGTGCCAGCAACCCTGTGGCCTACAATGAGCAGTTCTTC. Translating gives CASNPVAYNEQFF.

This clonotype was detected many times. The V call is TRBV29-1, the J call TRBJ2-7; 7 bases fit TRBD2. V lost 3 bases to trimming and J lost 4 bases; unmatched junction nucleotides: 9. Germline V gene lookup returns CDR1 SQVTM and CDR2 ANQGSEA. This CDR3 contains 14 residues. CDR3 DNA: TGCAGCGTTGATAAGCGGGGAGAGCTGTACGAGCAGTACTTC. This translates into CSVDKRGELYEQYF.

This clonotype has more than one count but fewer than ten. The chain combines TRBV5-1 with TRBJ1-4; D is uncertain. V lost 0 bases and J 3 bases, leaving 3 bases between the germline ends. The CDR3 covers 13 residues. The germline gives CDR1 SGHRS, CDR2 YFSETQ. The CDR3 sequence is CASSLGANEKLFF. Written as DNA, the CDR3 is TGCGCCAGCAGCTTGGGAGCTAATGAAAAACTGTTTTTT.

This clonotype was seen many times. Written as DNA, the CDR3 is TGCGCCAGCAGCAGAGCTTCGGGACAGCAGAGATACGAGCAGTACTTC. This sequence encodes CASSRASGQQRYEQYF. The gene calls are TRBV5-1 and TRBJ2-7, with 7 bases matching TRBD1. CDR1 SGHRS and CDR2 YFSETQ come from the germline V gene. CDR3 length equals 16 residues. With 4 bases clipped from V and 4 bases from J, the junction kept 14 bases outside the gene matches.